Below, 20 T cell receptor beta chains from the same sample are listed, as sequenced in a study of response to subunit inactivated influenza vaccine. TCRdb fed the RT-PCR reads into MiXCR, producing one record per CDR3 protein. The sample yields 550,000 to 800,000 distinct CDR3 sequences, more than 11% seen once. The input for sequencing was PBMCs from blood, taken 14 days before vaccination. The origin of the receptors is a man aged 45-65 years who received an inactivated influenza vaccine.

This clonotype was seen a handful of times. The chain carries TRBV12-3 or TRBV12-4 and TRBJ1-2; D is perhaps TRBD1 (6 bases). Deletions cut 4 bases from V and 7 bases from J, with 19 bases between. CDR3 length equals 15 residues. The CDR3, as DNA: TGTGCCAGCAGTTCAGTTCCCGGGACATTTGGTGGCTACACCTTC. Translation gives CASSSVPGTFGGYTF.

There are a few counts of this clonotype. This chain uses TRBV9 with TRBJ2-2; 7 bases are a match to TRBD2. The CDR3 totals 17 residues. Germline V CDR1 and CDR2: SGDLS, YYNGEE. Trimming took 0 bases from V and 6 from J; bases not matched to a gene: 11. The CDR3 loop reads CASSVESRWEGPGELFF. Here the CDR3 DNA reads TGTGCCAGCAGCGTAGAGAGTCGGTGGGAGGGCCCCGGGGAGCTGTTTTTT.

This sequence joins TRBV28 and TRBJ2-5; D gene uncertain. This CDR3 comprises 15 residues. Germline V CDR1 and CDR2: MDHEN, SYDVKM. Between the trimmed V and J ends, which lost 6 bases and 0 bases, there was a span of 14 bases. The CDR3 nucleotides are TGTGCCAGCAGGATCGAAGGACGGAACCAAGAGACCCAGTACTTC. Encoded protein: CASRIEGRNQETQYF.

The table lists this clonotype with a count of one. This chain links TRBV20-1 with TRBJ2-7; 11 bases are shared with TRBD1. Germline V gene data show CDR1 as DFQATT and CDR2 as SNEGSKA (reference sequence). After removal of 7 bases from V and 2 bases from J, the junction contained 7 bases not matched to a gene. This CDR3 contains 14 residues. CDR3 residues: CSDRPGQGAYEQYF. CDR3 DNA: TGCAGTGACCGACCGGGACAGGGGGCCTACGAGCAGTACTTC.

The sample holds a few counts of this clonotype. The rearrangement uses TRBV4-2 and TRBJ2-6; maybe TRBD2 (5 bases). The V and J ends lost 1 base and 2 bases respectively, with 9 bases between them. CDR1 and CDR2 (germline): LGHNA, YNFKEQ. The CDR3 loop spans 16 amino acids. CDR3: CASSQVMGAGANVLTF. In DNA form, the CDR3 reads TGTGCCAGCAGCCAAGTCATGGGAGCTGGGGCCAACGTCCTGACTTTC.

This clonotype was detected a few times. The CDR3 DNA follows: TGTGCCAGCAGCGAAAGCAGGGAAGGGTCACCCCTCCACTTT. Protein: CASSESREGSPLHF. The chain combines TRBV7-8 with TRBJ1-6, with D possibly being TRBD1 (5 bases). V gave up 5 bases and J gave up 10 bases, with 15 bases separating them. The CDR3 has 14 amino acids. Germline CDR1 and CDR2: SGHVS and FQNEAQ.

The V gene is TRBV18, the J gene TRBJ2-7, with a tentative D call TRBD2 (5 bases). With 3 bases removed from V and 2 bases from J, the gap between germline ends came to 14 bases. The CDR3 has 15 residues. Germline assignment: CDR1 KGHSH and CDR2 LQKENI. The CDR3, as DNA: TGTGCCAGCTCACCTCTGACATCGGGGACCTACGAGCAGTACTTC. Residues: CASSPLTSGTYEQYF.

This clonotype has ten or more counts. The CDR3 spells CASSYSLLATGQETQYF. DNA for the CDR3: TGTGCCAGCAGTTACTCCTTACTAGCGACCGGACAAGAGACCCAGTACTTC. This chain links TRBV6-5 with TRBJ2-5, with 7 bases lining up with TRBD2. This CDR3 has 17 residues. The germline gives CDR1 MNHEY, CDR2 SVGAGI. V was clipped by 0 bases and J by 2 bases; unmatched bases: 9.

This clonotype was observed many times. This sequence joins TRBV6-1 and TRBJ1-1; TRBD1 matches 12 bases. Germline lookup yields CDR1 MNHNS and CDR2 SASEGT. The V and J ends lost 6 bases and 4 bases, in that order; junction bases with no gene match: 9. This CDR3 spans 16 amino acids. In DNA form, the CDR3 reads TGTGCCAGCAGACCGGGACAGGGGGCGCGGTCCACTGAAGCTTTCTTT. This translates into CASRPGQGARSTEAFF.

V is TRBV6-1 and J is TRBJ2-6; D remains unclear. The CDR3 spans 15 residues. CDR1 and CDR2 from the germline V gene are MNHNS and SASEGT. V dropped 5 bases and J dropped 0 bases, with 8 bases sitting between them. This CDR3 is CASSPKPSGANVLTF. In DNA form, the CDR3 reads TGTGCCAGCAGTCCTAAGCCCTCTGGGGCCAACGTCCTGACTTTC.

This clonotype was seen a handful of times. CDR3 residues: CSVDLGGAGEKLFF. The CDR3 DNA is TGCAGCGTTGATCTTGGGGGGGCTGGTGAAAAACTGTTTTTT. This chain uses TRBV29-1 with TRBJ1-4, with D maybe TRBD1 (6 bases). Trimming stripped 3 bases from V and 7 bases from J, with 15 bases between. CDR1 is SQVTM and CDR2 is ANQGSEA in the germline V gene. There are 14 residues in the CDR3.

This clonotype was observed a handful of times. CDR3 DNA sequence: TGTGCCAGCAGCCGACCCCCCGGACTAGCGGGTTACAATGAGCAGTTCTTC. Protein product: CASSRPPGLAGYNEQFF. The V gene is TRBV28, the J gene TRBJ2-1; TRBD2 matches 11 bases. Per germline, CDR1 MDHEN and CDR2 SYDVKM. The V and J ends lost 6 bases and 4 bases, in that order; junction bases with no gene match: 11. The CDR3 runs 17 residues.

The chain recombines TRBV30 with TRBJ2-7; D remains unclear. From germline, CDR1 is GTSNPN and CDR2 SVGIG (reference sequence). Trimming took off 0 bases at V and 9 bases at J, with 15 bases between the two ends. CDR3 length equals 13 residues. The CDR3 is CAWSVSEGRGQYF. The CDR3 DNA sequence: TGTGCCTGGAGTGTATCCGAAGGAAGAGGGCAGTACTTC.

The table lists this clonotype with many counts. The chain links TRBV5-1 to TRBJ2-1; TRBD2 agrees at 12 bases. This CDR3 region has 15 residues. V lost 2 bases, J lost 5 bases, and 2 bases stayed unmatched. Germline lookup yields CDR1 SGHRS and CDR2 YFSETQ. The CDR3: CASSFGLAGNNEQFF. The DNA for the CDR3 is TGCGCCAGCAGCTTCGGACTAGCGGGGAACAATGAGCAGTTCTTC. The full variable domain, rest sourced from reference TRBV5-1 and TRBJ2-1, is KAGVTQTPRYLIKTRGQQVTLSCSPISGHRSVSWYQQTPGQGLQFLFEYFSETQRNKGNFPGRFSGRQFSNSRSEMNVSTLELGDSALYLCASSFGLAGNNEQFFGPGTRLTVL.

This clonotype was recorded a few times. V gene TRBV4-3 combines with J gene TRBJ2-2; tentatively, D is TRBD1 or TRBD2 (5 bases each). This CDR3 has 15 residues. CDR1 is LGHNA, CDR2 YSLEER, per germline. Trimming shortened V by 1 base and J by 4 bases, and 10 bases separated the two germline ends. The CDR3 bases are TGCGCCAGCAGCCAAGCGGGACCGTCCACCGGGGAGCTGTTTTTT. This gives the protein CASSQAGPSTGELFF.

The chain carries TRBV10-3 and TRBJ1-6; maybe TRBD1 (6 bases). CDR3 size: 14 residues. Germline V CDR1 and CDR2: ENHRY, SYGVKD. V shed 7 bases and J shed 3 bases, with 10 bases lying between them. For the CDR3, the DNA is TGTGCCATCAAGCCAGGGGACTATAATTCACCCCTCCACTTT. It yields the protein CAIKPGDYNSPLHF.

This clonotype was seen at least ten times. The chain employs TRBV20-1 and TRBJ2-1, with 9 positions matching TRBD2. Per the germline V gene, CDR1 is DFQATT and CDR2 is SNEGSKA (reference sequence). Trimming took 6 bases from V and 8 from J; bases not matched to a gene: 11. There are 14 residues in the CDR3. CDR3 sequence: CSAQSGGTLDEQFF. CDR3 nucleotide sequence: TGCAGTGCCCAAAGCGGGGGGACCCTAGATGAGCAGTTCTTC.

V usage is TRBV27 and J usage is TRBJ1-5, with 11 bases that match TRBD1. V lost 6 bases, J lost 3 bases, and 4 bases stayed unmatched. Germline V gene sequence: CDR1 MNHEY, CDR2 SMNVEV (reference sequence). The CDR3 loop spans 15 amino acids. Written as DNA, the CDR3 is TGTGCCAGCAGAACGGGACAGGGGGACAATCAGCCCCAGCATTTT. Residues: CASRTGQGDNQPQHF.

The rearrangement joins TRBV3-1 to TRBJ2-1; the match to TRBD2 covers 15 bases. In germline, CDR1 is LGHDT, CDR2 YNNKEL (reference sequence). This CDR3 is built from 15 residues. Losses at the gene ends were 4 bases for V and 12 bases for J; bases not matched to a gene: 7. As DNA, the CDR3 is TGTGCCAGCAGCCCCGGGACTAGCGGGAGGAGGGGGCAGTTCTTC. Translation: CASSPGTSGRRGQFF.

The V gene is TRBV5-1, the J gene TRBJ2-1, with 13 bases fitting TRBD2. The ends lost 6 bases at V and 3 bases at J; junction bases unmatched: 3. The CDR3 loop spans 15 amino acids. Germline V CDR1 and CDR2: SGHRS, YFSETQ. CDR3 protein: CASKLAGGVYNEQFF. The CDR3 nucleotides are TGCGCCAGCAAACTAGCGGGGGGGGTCTACAATGAGCAGTTCTTC.